The source of this T cell receptor beta chain is a study of T cells in tumors after PD-1 blockade. Profiling relied on immunoSEQ multiplex PCR, and the TCRdb table lists in-frame clones only, not all of them. The repertoire holds 12,000 to 15,000 clones, with 55% to 75% as singletons. This CDR3 comprises 12 residues. V was cut by 2 bases and J by 10 bases, with 11 bases left in between. Germline V gene lookup returns CDR1 KGHSH and CDR2 LQKENI. The chain recombines TRBV18 with TRBJ1-1; D not resolved. Sequencing used tumor tissue, obtained after anti-PD-1 treatment. The sequence derives from a human donor with cutaneous squamous cell carcinoma. The CDR3 spells CASSPKGAVAFF. The CDR3, as DNA: TGTGCCAGCTCACCAAAGGGAGCGGTAGCTTTCTTT. Full variable domain (missing parts from reference TRBV18 and TRBJ1-1): NAGVMQNPRHLVRRRGQEARLRCSPMKGHSHVYWYRQLPEEGLKFMVYLQKENIIDESGMPKERFSAEFPKEGPSILRIQQVVRGDSAAYFCASSPKGAVAFFGQGTRLTVV.